Here is one T cell receptor beta chain with its context. Original processing notes: The assay estimated nucleated cells by amplifying reference gene primers. Sequencing used immunoSEQ multiplex PCR; TCRdb keeps in-frame clones, though not all of them. V and J calls and clone size are those listed in that table; D and trimming were worked out from the DNA. The sample includes about 91,000 clones, 70% to 90% of them seen just once. This specimen belongs to a study of blood T cell repertoires in COVID-19. About the study: Acute-phase and convalescent COVID-19 samples originated in the United States, Italy and Spain. T cells, B-cell-depleted T cells, or PBMCs supplied cDNA or gDNA.

Germline CDR1 MNHNY, CDR2 SVGAGI (reference sequence). CDR3 size: 17 residues. V lost 5 bases to trimming and J lost 4 bases; unmatched junction nucleotides: 6. The gene calls are TRBV6-6 and TRBJ2-2; TRBD2 matches at 14 bases. The sequence derives from a woman of 80 years or more with active COVID-19. The specimen was peripheral blood. The CDR3 DNA follows: TGTGCCAGCAGTCATGGGACTAGCGGGAGTGCCACCGGGGAGCTGTTTTTT. Its protein product is CASSHGTSGSATGELFF.